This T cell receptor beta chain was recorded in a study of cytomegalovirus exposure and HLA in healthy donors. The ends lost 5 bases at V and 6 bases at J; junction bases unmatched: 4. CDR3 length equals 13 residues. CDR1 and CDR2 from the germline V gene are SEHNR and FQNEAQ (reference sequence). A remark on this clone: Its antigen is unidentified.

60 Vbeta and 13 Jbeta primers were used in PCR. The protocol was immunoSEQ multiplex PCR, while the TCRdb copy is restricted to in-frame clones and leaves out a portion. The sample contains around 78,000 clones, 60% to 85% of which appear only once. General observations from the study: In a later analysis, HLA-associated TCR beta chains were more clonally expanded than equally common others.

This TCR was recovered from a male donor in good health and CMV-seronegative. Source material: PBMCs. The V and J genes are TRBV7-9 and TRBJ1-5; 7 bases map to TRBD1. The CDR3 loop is CASSQGTVQPQHF. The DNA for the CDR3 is TGTGCCAGCAGCCAAGGGACAGTTCAGCCCCAGCATTTT.